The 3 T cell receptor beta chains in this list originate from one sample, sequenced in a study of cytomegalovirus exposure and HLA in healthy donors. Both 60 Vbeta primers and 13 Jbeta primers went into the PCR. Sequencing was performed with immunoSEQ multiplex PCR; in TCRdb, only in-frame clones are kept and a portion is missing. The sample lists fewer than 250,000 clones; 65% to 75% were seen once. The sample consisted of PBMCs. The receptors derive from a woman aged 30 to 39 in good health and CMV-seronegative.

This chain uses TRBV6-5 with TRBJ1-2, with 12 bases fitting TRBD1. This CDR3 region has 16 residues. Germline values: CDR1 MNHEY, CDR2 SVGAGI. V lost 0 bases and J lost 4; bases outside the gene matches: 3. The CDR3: CASSYSGTGGSYGYTF. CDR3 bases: TGTGCCAGCAGTTACTCGGGGACAGGGGGCTCCTATGGCTACACCTTC.

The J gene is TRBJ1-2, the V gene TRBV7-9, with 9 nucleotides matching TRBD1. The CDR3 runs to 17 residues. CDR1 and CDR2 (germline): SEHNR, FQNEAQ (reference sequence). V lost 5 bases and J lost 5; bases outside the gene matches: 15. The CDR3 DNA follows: TGTGCCAGCAGCCCCACCGGGACAGGGTCCTTACGATATGGCTACACCTTC. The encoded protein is CASSPTGTGSLRYGYTF.

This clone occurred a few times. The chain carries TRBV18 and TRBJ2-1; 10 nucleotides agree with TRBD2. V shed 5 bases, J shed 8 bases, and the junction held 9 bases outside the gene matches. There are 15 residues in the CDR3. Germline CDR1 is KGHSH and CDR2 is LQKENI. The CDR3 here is CASSSRIAGGDEQFF. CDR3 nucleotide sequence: TGTGCCAGCTCAAGCCGCATAGCGGGAGGAGATGAGCAGTTCTTC.